Shown below are 29 T cell receptor beta chains from a single sample sequenced in a study of T cell repertoires in cytomegalovirus infection. TCRdb analysed the reads with MiXCR anew, one entry per CDR3 protein. Of more than 150,000 distinct CDR3 sequences in the sample, about 21% are singletons; the top ten hold approximately 2.9%. The source material was PBMCs. The receptors come from a human donor in good health (CMV status not recorded). Some clones in this sample may be carry-over from other donors' samples.

At least ten counts were recorded for this clonotype. V usage is TRBV19 and J usage is TRBJ2-7; 7 bases are shared with TRBD1. V shed 5 bases, J shed 0 bases, and the junction held 4 bases outside the gene matches. CDR1 is LNHDA, CDR2 SQIVND, per germline (reference sequence). This CDR3 has 14 residues. The CDR3 loop is CASSSTGYSYEQYF. CDR3 DNA sequence: TGTGCCAGTAGTTCGACAGGGTACTCCTACGAGCAGTACTTC.

This clonotype was recorded many times. The rearrangement joins TRBV7-8 to TRBJ2-2, with D perhaps being TRBD1 or TRBD2 (6 bases each). Trimming pared 5 bases from V and 1 base from J, leaving 17 bases between. Germline CDR1 reads SGHVS; CDR2 reads FQNEAQ. This CDR3 region has 17 residues. This CDR3 is CASSLLFGGGNTGELFF. As DNA, the CDR3 is TGTGCCAGCAGCCTCCTCTTCGGGGGCGGGAACACCGGGGAGCTGTTTTTT. Using reference TRBV7-8 and TRBJ2-2 for the parts outside the CDR3, the full variable domain is GAGVSQSPRYKVAKRGQDVALRCDPISGHVSLFWYQQALGQGPEFLTYFQNEAQLDKSGLPSDRFFAERPEGSVSTLKIQRTQQEDSAVYLCASSLLFGGGNTGELFFGEGSRLTVL.

The chain employs TRBV12-3 or TRBV12-4 and TRBJ2-1, with 10 bases fitting TRBD1. The CDR3 extends over 14 amino acids. After removal of 5 bases from V and 8 bases from J, the junction contained 6 bases not matched to a gene. DNA for the CDR3: TGTGCCAGCAGTCCCGGGACAGGGGTCGATGAGCAGTTCTTC. This codes for CASSPGTGVDEQFF.

V gene TRBV6-6 combines with J gene TRBJ2-1; a possible D gene is TRBD2 (6 bases). V dropped 5 bases and J dropped 5 bases, with 13 bases sitting between them. The CDR3 totals 14 residues. From germline, CDR1 is MNHNY and CDR2 SVGAGI (reference sequence). CDR3 in DNA: TGTGCCAGCAGTAATAGCGGAGCGGACAATGAGCAGTTCTTC. This encodes CASSNSGADNEQFF.

The table lists this clonotype with many counts. The J gene is TRBJ1-1, the V gene TRBV7-9; 10 positions match TRBD1. From germline, CDR1 is SEHNR and CDR2 FQNEAQ (reference sequence). V lost 5 bases and J lost 11; bases outside the gene matches: 11. The CDR3 spans 14 residues. The CDR3 DNA follows: TGTGCCAGCAGCCCCGGACAGGGGGATCCATTGGCTTTCTTT. Protein: CASSPGQGDPLAFF.

The rearrangement joins TRBV28 to TRBJ2-1, with 7 bases that match TRBD1. Germline-derived CDR1 and CDR2 are MDHEN and SYDVKM. The CDR3 spans 14 residues. With V trimmed by 6 bases and J by 6 bases, 8 bases remained unmatched. Written as DNA, the CDR3 is TGTGCCAGCAGCCCAGGGGGTAGTCGCAATGAGCAGTTCTTC. Encoded protein: CASSPGGSRNEQFF.

The V and J genes are TRBV9 and TRBJ2-3, with a possible D match to TRBD1 (6 bases). V was trimmed by 7 bases and J by 1 base, leaving 10 bases between them. The CDR3 is 13 residues long. Germline V gene lookup returns CDR1 SGDLS and CDR2 YYNGEE. The CDR3 spells CASQGTGTDTQYF. Here the CDR3 DNA reads TGTGCCAGCCAGGGGACGGGCACAGATACGCAGTATTTT.

The chain joins TRBV6-2 or TRBV6-3 to TRBJ2-1, with 7 bases aligning to TRBD2. The CDR3 consists of 16 residues. Looked up from germline, CDR1 is MNHEY and CDR2 is SVGEGT. Unmatched junction bases numbered 9, after V lost 6 bases and J lost 1 base. The CDR3: CASSSRTRQSYNEQFF. CDR3 coding DNA: TGTGCCAGCAGCTCGCGGACTAGACAATCCTACAATGAGCAGTTCTTC.

V usage is TRBV4-2 and J usage is TRBJ2-1; TRBD2 agrees at 8 bases. CDR3 length: 17 residues. Germline V CDR1 and CDR2: LGHNA, YNFKEQ. V lost 1 base and J lost 7; bases outside the gene matches: 12. The CDR3 loop reads CASSQAAGGGSVNEQFF. Here the CDR3 DNA reads TGTGCCAGCAGCCAAGCGGCGGGGGGCGGGAGTGTGAATGAGCAGTTCTTC.

V usage is TRBV19 and J usage is TRBJ2-1; D is ambiguous. The CDR3 loop spans 13 amino acids. The germline V gene has CDR1 LNHDA and CDR2 SQIVND (reference sequence). V dropped 3 bases and J dropped 9 bases, with 12 bases sitting between them. This CDR3 is CASSMRTSLEQFF. CDR3 nucleotide sequence: TGTGCCAGTAGTATGAGGACCTCCCTTGAGCAGTTCTTC.

This clonotype has just a few counts. This rearrangement joins TRBV12-3 or TRBV12-4 to TRBJ1-4; perhaps TRBD1 as D (6 bases). CDR3 length equals 12 residues. V dropped 6 bases and J dropped 8 bases, with 10 bases sitting between them. The CDR3 DNA follows: TGTGCCAGCAGGAGACAGGTGGAAAAACTGTTTTTT. It yields the protein CASRRQVEKLFF.

This clonotype came up a few times. V usage is TRBV7-6 and J usage is TRBJ1-4; D not resolved. The germline V gene has CDR1 SGHVS and CDR2 FNYEAQ. Between the trimmed V and J ends, which lost 8 bases and 2 bases, there was a span of 15 bases. The CDR3 extends over 15 amino acids. CDR3 amino acids: CASSHLMETNEKLFF. The CDR3 DNA sequence: TGTGCCAGCTCACATTTAATGGAGACTAATGAAAAACTGTTTTTT. Variable domain in full (rest from reference TRBV7-6 and TRBJ1-4): GAGVSQSPRYKVTKRGQDVALRCDPISGHVSLYWYRQALGQGPEFLTYFNYEAQQDKSGLPNDRFSAERPEGSISTLTIQRTEQRDSAMYRCASSHLMETNEKLFFGSGTQLSVL.

This clonotype was counted a few times. V gene TRBV27 combines with J gene TRBJ2-7, with 7 bases matching TRBD2. CDR1 is MNHEY and CDR2 is SMNVEV in the germline V gene (reference sequence). The CDR3 loop spans 16 amino acids. Germline trimming cut 5 bases from V and 2 bases from J; bases unmatched to any gene: 12. CDR3 loop: CASSQDRGTKAYEQYF. The CDR3 coding sequence is TGTGCCAGCAGTCAAGACCGTGGGACTAAGGCCTACGAGCAGTACTTC.

This clonotype was recorded once. A much larger clone is a single base away; this may be a read error. The genes are TRBV10-3 and TRBJ1-2, with 10 bases fitting TRBD1. Germline CDR1 ENHRY, CDR2 SYGVKD. J lost 7 bases, V lost 7 bases, and 21 bases had no gene match. This CDR3 region has 18 residues. The CDR3 protein is CAITDSPLPGQGISGYTF. The CDR3 DNA reads as TGTGCCATCACCGACAGCCCTTTACCGGGACAGGGGATAAGTGGCTACACCTTC.

The chain recombines TRBV7-6 with TRBJ2-1, with D unresolved. The CDR3 has 13 residues. In germline, CDR1 is SGHVS, CDR2 FNYEAQ. Trimming pared 4 bases from V and 7 bases from J, leaving 11 bases between. CDR3: CASSSGSTNEQFF. The CDR3 DNA reads as TGTGCCAGCAGCTCTGGGTCCACAAATGAGCAGTTCTTC.

This clonotype was seen only a few times. V gene TRBV5-1 combines with J gene TRBJ2-5; unclear D gene. The CDR3 sequence is 13 residues long. Trimming cost V 2 bases and J 4 bases, with 9 bases left between them. From germline, CDR1 is SGHRS and CDR2 YFSETQ. This CDR3 is CASSLDLSETQYF. The DNA of the CDR3 is TGCGCCAGCAGCTTAGACCTCTCAGAGACCCAGTACTTC.

To note about this clonotype: Relative to the germline gene, one junction end is altered; a read error may explain this. V usage is TRBV23-1 and J usage is TRBJ2-2, with D possibly being TRBD1 (5 bases). Being an ORF, TRBV23-1 has a function that is uncertain. The CDR3 has 17 amino acids. The CDR3 loop is CASSKSPRDRNTGELFF. For the CDR3, the DNA is TGCGCCAGCAGTAAATCCCCCAGGGATCGGAACACCGGGGAGCTGTTTTTT.

The genes are TRBV7-9 and TRBJ2-3; TRBD2 might be the D (6 bases). Trimming pared 5 bases from V and 2 bases from J, leaving 20 bases between. Germline V gene sequence: CDR1 SEHNR, CDR2 FQNEAQ (reference sequence). The CDR3 loop spans 17 amino acids. DNA for the CDR3: TGTGCCAGCAGCCAGACTAGGACGGAGCTCCTCACAGATACGCAGTATTTT. Translation gives CASSQTRTELLTDTQYF.

The table lists this clonotype with a few counts. This chain joins TRBV6-6 and TRBJ2-1; D gene ambiguous. Germline loops: CDR1 MNHNY, CDR2 SVGAGI (reference sequence). V was cut by 0 bases and J by 8 bases, with 5 bases left in between. CDR3 size: 12 residues. CDR3 DNA: TGTGCCAGCAGTTACTCGGCCTATGAGCAGTTCTTC. Amino acids: CASSYSAYEQFF.

This clonotype was counted a few times. This rearrangement joins TRBV19 to TRBJ2-3; no clear D gene. This CDR3 has 15 amino acids. Per the germline V gene, CDR1 is LNHDA and CDR2 is SQIVND (reference sequence). The germline V and J ends were trimmed by 3 bases and 0 bases, with 10 bases remaining between them. As DNA, the CDR3 is TGTGCCAGTAGTATTCTAGGACCCAGCACAGATACGCAGTATTTT. This gives the protein CASSILGPSTDTQYF.

This clonotype appeared many times. V is TRBV28 and J is TRBJ2-1, with TRBD1 identical over 11 bases. The CDR3 is 20 residues long. Germline V gene lookup returns CDR1 MDHEN and CDR2 SYDVKM. The junction had 17 bases not matched to a gene; V was cut back by 7 bases and J by 0 bases. In DNA form, the CDR3 reads TGTGCCAGCAATGTTCCCGGGACAGGGGGGAGCCGGAGCTCCTACAATGAGCAGTTCTTC. Translation gives CASNVPGTGGSRSSYNEQFF.

The CDR3 nucleotides read TGTGCCAGCAGCCGCGGACGGCCGGGGGACACTGAAGCTTTCTTT. It encodes CASSRGRPGDTEAFF. The rearrangement links TRBV6-2 or TRBV6-3 to TRBJ1-1; D is perhaps TRBD1 (5 bases). CDR3 length equals 15 residues. V was pared by 6 bases and J by 3 bases, with 17 bases between. Germline V gives CDR1 MNHEY, CDR2 SVGEGT.

This clonotype occurred many times. The chain carries TRBV7-8 and TRBJ2-6; D is perhaps TRBD2 (5 bases). V lost 5 bases and J lost 2, with 10 bases in between. The length of the CDR3 is 15 residues. Germline V gene lookup returns CDR1 SGHVS and CDR2 FQNEAQ. In DNA, the CDR3 is TGTGCCAGCAGCAGGGTGGAGGCTGGGGCCAACGTCCTGACTTTC. It specifies CASSRVEAGANVLTF.

The table lists this clonotype with many counts. V and J are TRBV27 and TRBJ2-5; D call uncertain. Trimming left V 2 bases short and J 5 bases short, with 9 bases between. CDR3 length: 13 residues. CDR1 and CDR2 (germline): MNHEY, SMNVEV (reference sequence). CDR3 in amino acids: CASSLQISETQYF. The CDR3, as DNA: TGTGCCAGCAGTTTACAGATCTCCGAGACCCAGTACTTC.

The DNA of the CDR3 is TGTGCCAGCAGCTCCGGGACAAGCTATGGCTACACCTTC. Translation gives CASSSGTSYGYTF. V and J are TRBV11-1 and TRBJ1-2; D is perhaps TRBD1 (6 bases). Per the germline V gene, CDR1 is SGHAT and CDR2 is FQDESV (reference sequence). This CDR3 spans 13 amino acids. Trimming removed 4 bases from V and 4 bases from J, with 10 bases in between.

This clonotype was seen a handful of times. The rearrangement joins TRBV7-6 to TRBJ1-2, with 10 bases aligning to TRBD1. This CDR3 spans 14 amino acids. Germline V gene lookup returns CDR1 SGHVS and CDR2 FNYEAQ. Trimming removed 5 bases from V and 6 bases from J; junction bases left unmatched: 6. The CDR3 bases are TGTGCCAGCAGCGAGGGACAGGGGTCGGATGGCTACACCTTC. Translation: CASSEGQGSDGYTF. Full variable domain (rest looked up from reference TRBV7-6 and TRBJ1-2): GAGVSQSPRYKVTKRGQDVALRCDPISGHVSLYWYRQALGQGPEFLTYFNYEAQQDKSGLPNDRFSAERPEGSISTLTIQRTEQRDSAMYRCASSEGQGSDGYTFGSGTRLTVV.

J is TRBJ2-7 and V is TRBV10-2; 16 positions agree with TRBD2. This CDR3 has 15 amino acids. V dropped 8 bases and J dropped 7; count of bases not matched to a gene: 8. Germline values: CDR1 WSHSY, CDR2 SAAADI. CDR3 loop: CASSSLGLAGGEQYF. The CDR3 DNA reads TGCGCCAGCTCATCATTGGGACTAGCGGGAGGGGAGCAGTACTTC.

J is TRBJ2-5 and V is TRBV20-1; D remains unclear. Trimming shortened V by 1 base and J by 5 bases, and 11 bases separated the two germline ends. The CDR3 consists of 13 residues. Germline V gene data show CDR1 as DFQATT and CDR2 as SNEGSKA (reference sequence). The CDR3 bases are TGCAGTGCTAGAGTCTTGGGAAGGGAGACCCAGTACTTC. Residues: CSARVLGRETQYF.

This clonotype was counted a few times. The chain recombines TRBV6-5 with TRBJ1-5; a weak D match, TRBD1 (5 bases). The germline CDR1 and CDR2 sequences are MNHEY and SVGAGI. V was cut by 3 bases and J by 2 bases, with 11 bases left in between. The CDR3 extends over 15 amino acids. The CDR3 sequence: CASSYGQGGNQPQHF. CDR3 bases: TGTGCCAGCAGTTATGGGCAGGGAGGCAATCAGCCCCAGCATTTT.